The 15 T cell receptor beta chains below were found in one sample sequenced in a study of molecular identifiers for immune sequencing clone quantification (dated by TCRdb to the late 2010s). The protocol used for the library was PCR. The sample was run on a NextSeq 500. The public reads were run again by TCRdb, first through fastp at Q25 and then through MiXCR, and only productive beta chains were kept. Rows merge per CDR3 protein into single entries with the most common DNA and genes. The sample table records hundreds of thousands of distinct CDR3 sequences; about 25% of these occur just once. The ten largest make up 0.6% to 0.9% of the sample. Sequenced input: naive CD8+ T cells from blood, with Jurkat cell RNA spiked in. The cell subset or site tag for this specimen amounts to: FACS-sorted CD8+CD4-CCR7+CD45RA+ naive T cells. The receptors derive from a human donor in good health. Some libraries in this study had Jurkat cell RNA spiked in.

The chain is built from TRBV20-1 and TRBJ2-3, with 14 bases aligning to TRBD2. There are 19 residues in the CDR3. Germline values: CDR1 DFQATT, CDR2 SNEGSKA (reference sequence). With 6 bases clipped from V and 3 bases from J, the junction kept 17 bases outside the gene matches. The CDR3: CSATSVGLAGVLSTDTQYF. The CDR3 bases are TGCAGTGCCACCTCCGTGGGACTAGCGGGAGTATTAAGTACAGATACGCAGTATTTT.

This clonotype was detected many times. The chain has TRBV5-6 and TRBJ1-3; 7 bases are a match to TRBD1. This CDR3 has 15 amino acids. J lost 0 bases, V lost 6 bases, and 6 bases had no gene match. The germline V gene encodes CDR1 SGHDT and CDR2 YYEEEE. The CDR3 nucleotides are TGTGCCAGCACCCAGGACAGGACCTCTGGAAACACCATATATTTT. It translates to CASTQDRTSGNTIYF.

The table lists this clonotype with many counts. The CDR3 DNA sequence: TGTGCCAGCAGCCAAAATAAGGGGGGCCGCTCCTACGAGCAGTACTTC. Protein product: CASSQNKGGRSYEQYF. The J gene is TRBJ2-7, the V gene TRBV4-2, with D tentatively TRBD1 or TRBD2 (6 bases each). There are 16 residues in the CDR3. Trimming took 2 bases from V and 0 from J, leaving 14 bases between them. Germline V gene sequence: CDR1 LGHNA, CDR2 YNFKEQ.

At least ten counts were recorded for this clonotype. The V and J genes are TRBV4-1 and TRBJ2-3; D possibly corresponds to TRBD1 (6 bases). Germline V gene sequence: CDR1 MGHRA, CDR2 YSYEKL. This CDR3 spans 17 amino acids. Trimming shortened V by 5 bases and J by 0 bases, and 18 bases separated the two germline ends. The CDR3 protein is CASSYPGTTSSTDTQYF. CDR3 nucleotides: TGCGCCAGCAGCTATCCCGGGACAACTTCTAGCACAGATACGCAGTATTTT.

The chain recombines TRBV7-9 with TRBJ2-7; D possibly corresponds to TRBD1 (6 bases). The CDR3 sequence is 14 residues long. CDR1 is SEHNR and CDR2 is FQNEAQ in the germline V gene (reference sequence). V was clipped by 2 bases and J by 5 bases, with 13 bases between them. CDR3: CASSLQGPTDEQYF. The CDR3 region has the DNA TGTGCCAGCAGCTTACAGGGGCCGACGGACGAGCAGTACTTC. Full variable domain (missing parts from reference TRBV7-9 and TRBJ2-7): DTGVSQNPRHKITKRGQNVTFRCDPISEHNRLYWYRQTLGQGPEFLTYFQNEAQLEKSRLLSDRFSAERPKGSFSTLEIQRTEQGDSAMYLCASSLQGPTDEQYFGPGTRLTVT.

Comment on this clonotype: At one end the junction does not follow the germline gene, possibly because of a read error. The chain is built from TRBV27 and TRBJ1-6, with D unclear. This CDR3 is 17 amino acids long. CDR1 and CDR2 (germline): MNHEY, SMNVEV (reference sequence). CDR3 protein: CASSLSSESSYNSHLHF. The CDR3 DNA reads as TGTGCCAGCAGTTTATCTTCGGAGAGCTCCTATAATTCACACCTCCACTTT.

The chain joins TRBV10-3 to TRBJ2-5; either TRBD1 or TRBD2 may supply D (9 bases each). V was shortened by 10 bases and J by 5 bases, with 23 bases between the two germline ends. The CDR3 consists of 15 residues. Per germline, CDR1 ENHRY and CDR2 SYGVKD. The CDR3 protein is CATAGGDRAKETQYF. CDR3 bases: TGTGCCACTGCGGGGGGGGACAGGGCAAAGGAGACCCAGTACTTC.

On this clonotype: Just one base apart from a much larger clone, this may be a read error. The chain has TRBV7-2 and TRBJ2-3; D not resolved. The CDR3 consists of 12 residues. Per the germline V gene, CDR1 is SGHTA and CDR2 is FQGNSA. The CDR3: CDSETGTDTQYF. The CDR3 DNA is TGTGACAGCGAGACCGGGACAGATACGCAGTATTTT. Looking up the rest from reference TRBV7-2 and TRBJ2-3 gives the full variable domain: GAGVSQSPSNKVTEKGKDVELRCDPISGHTALYWYRQSLGQGLEFLIYFQGNSAPDKSGLPSDRFSAERTGGSVSTLTIQRTQQEDSAVYLCDSETGTDTQYFGPGTRLTVL.

This clonotype was observed a handful of times. A much larger clone sits a single nucleotide away, making a read error possible. A read error is likely, as this CDR3 ends without the conserved phenylalanine or tryptophan. J is TRBJ1-1 and V is TRBV2, with 8 bases lining up with TRBD1. V lost 6 bases, J lost 2 bases, and 5 bases stayed unmatched. The length of the CDR3 is 14 residues. Germline V CDR1 and CDR2: SNHLY, FYNNEI. The CDR3 is CASSKGQGNTEAFS. The CDR3, as DNA: TGTGCCAGCAGCAAAGGACAGGGTAACACTGAAGCTTTCTCT.

This clonotype occurred a few times. V is TRBV7-6 and J is TRBJ2-7; D possibly uses TRBD1 or TRBD2 (6 bases each). CDR3 size: 14 residues. Germline V lookup: CDR1 SGHVS, CDR2 FNYEAQ. Trimming took 2 bases from V and 3 from J, leaving 11 bases between them. CDR3 in DNA: TGTGCCAGCAGCTTAAAGGGGGGCTACTACGAGCAGTACTTC. It specifies CASSLKGGYYEQYF.

This clonotype appeared a single time. A read error is possible here, since a much larger clone lies one base away. The chain is built from TRBV9 and TRBJ1-1; D call uncertain. CDR1 and CDR2 from the germline V gene are SGDLS and YYNGEE. The CDR3 totals 14 residues. Trimming left V 7 bases short and J 1 base short, with 14 bases between. The CDR3 DNA follows: TGTGCCAGCGGCCCTGACGGGCCGAACACTGAAGCTTTCTTT. It translates to CASGPDGPNTEAFF.

On this clonotype: A clone one base away is much larger, so this may be a read error. The gene calls are TRBV11-2 and TRBJ2-3; D is unclear. Trimming removed 0 bases from V and 10 bases from J, with 20 bases in between. The CDR3 sequence is 16 residues long. In germline, CDR1 is SGHAT, CDR2 FQNNGV. The CDR3 region is CASSLDPGHLLDAQYF. CDR3 nucleotide sequence: TGTGCCAGCAGCTTAGACCCGGGCCATCTCCTGGATGCGCAGTATTTT.

The chain carries TRBV30 and TRBJ2-7, with a tentative D call TRBD2 (7 bases). The CDR3 consists of 11 residues. The V end was cut by 5 bases, the J end by 4 bases, with 9 bases between. Germline-derived CDR1 and CDR2 are GTSNPN and SVGIG (reference sequence). CDR3 region: CAWAGAYEQYF. As DNA, the CDR3 is TGTGCCTGGGCGGGGGCATACGAGCAGTACTTC.

This chain links TRBV7-9 with TRBJ1-4; 7 nucleotides match TRBD1. There are 18 residues in the CDR3. CDR1 is SEHNR, CDR2 FQNEAQ, per germline (reference sequence). Losses at the gene ends were 5 bases for V and 7 bases for J; bases not matched to a gene: 19. Written as DNA, the CDR3 is TGTGCCAGCAGCCCCGGACAGGCAATCTTGTTGAACACTGAAAAACTGTTTTTT. Amino acids: CASSPGQAILLNTEKLFF. The full variable domain, completed using reference TRBV7-9 and TRBJ1-4, is DTGVSQNPRHKITKRGQNVTFRCDPISEHNRLYWYRQTLGQGPEFLTYFQNEAQLEKSRLLSDRFSAERPKGSFSTLEIQRTEQGDSAMYLCASSPGQAILLNTEKLFFGSGTQLSVL.

This clonotype is a singleton in its sample. V usage is TRBV2 and J usage is TRBJ2-6; D uncertain. Trimming took off 2 bases at V and 4 bases at J, with 6 bases between the two ends. Looked up from germline, CDR1 is SNHLY and CDR2 is FYNNEI. The length of the CDR3 is 14 residues. CDR3 DNA: TGTGCCAGCAGTGAAATGCCAGGGGCCAACGTCCTGACTTTC. It translates to CASSEMPGANVLTF.